These 2 T cell receptor beta chains were sequenced from one sample in a study of regulatory T cells in long-lasting Graves disease. Sample time point: persistent/refractory GD, antithyroid drugs over 5 years with positive TRAb. PBMC-extracted RNA yielded the TCR library. HTBI primers from iRepertoire and Arm-PCR of CDR3 regions yielded the TCR beta libraries. TCRdb itself ran the multiplex PCR reads through MiXCR, one entry per CDR3 protein. The sample shows some 300,000 distinct CDR3 sequences, 22% of them seen only once. This specimen consisted of peripheral blood mononuclear cells (PBMCs), obtained when the disease was refractory, from a patient treated with antithyroid drugs. The receptors were gathered from a female donor with Graves disease.

This clonotype was recorded at least ten times. The chain joins TRBV28 to TRBJ1-1; 7 positions agree with TRBD1. J was trimmed by 6 bases and V by 4 bases; bases with no gene match: 14. Per germline, CDR1 MDHEN and CDR2 SYDVKM. The CDR3 spans 16 residues. CDR3 amino acids: CASSSGQATAFSEAFF. CDR3 in DNA: TGTGCCAGCAGTTCCGGACAGGCAACTGCGTTTTCTGAAGCTTTCTTT.

This sequence joins TRBV7-9 and TRBJ2-1, with D perhaps TRBD1 or TRBD2 (7 bases each). This CDR3 is built from 15 residues. V gave up 2 bases and J gave up 5 bases, with 13 bases separating them. The germline gives CDR1 SEHNR, CDR2 FQNEAQ (reference sequence). The CDR3, as DNA: TGTGCCAGCAGCTTAAATCCAGGGGGGGACAATGAGCAGTTCTTC. Its translation: CASSLNPGGDNEQFF.